Following are 13 T cell receptor beta chains from one sample sequenced in a study of beta chain features in type 1 diabetes. Reverse transcribing all isolated RNA meant expressed TCRB transcripts were sequenced. Only in-frame clones appear in the TCRdb table, and some are missing; sequencing was by immunoSEQ multiplex PCR. The table records 300,000 to 400,000 clones, less than 10% of them present only once. The source material was central memory CD4+ T cells from blood. The receptor set was obtained from a woman younger than 35 in good health.

The rearrangement links TRBV15 to TRBJ1-2; possibly TRBD1 for D (5 bases). CDR1 and CDR2 (germline): LNHNV, YYDKDF (reference sequence). This CDR3 has 14 residues. Trimming cost V 3 bases and J 7 bases, with 15 bases left between them. This CDR3 is CATSSETALGGYTF. CDR3 bases: TGTGCCACCAGCAGTGAGACAGCGTTAGGTGGCTACACCTTC.

This chain uses TRBV7-9 with TRBJ1-5; 7 nucleotides match TRBD1. J gave up 4 bases and V 5 bases, and 5 bases lay outside the gene matches. This CDR3 has 14 residues. The V gene's germline CDR1 is SEHNR and CDR2 FQNEAQ (reference sequence). DNA for the CDR3: TGTGCCAGCAGCCCCGACAGGGAAAATCAGCCCCAGCATTTT. Translation: CASSPDRENQPQHF.

This clone was seen a few times. The V gene is TRBV5-1, the J gene TRBJ2-1; the match to TRBD1 covers 8 bases. The ends lost 8 bases at V and 7 bases at J; junction bases unmatched: 11. Germline CDR1 and CDR2: SGHRS and YFSETQ. The CDR3 is 14 residues long. The CDR3 sequence: CASCQGAIGNEQFF. DNA of the CDR3: TGCGCCAGTTGTCAGGGGGCTATAGGAAATGAGCAGTTCTTC.

The gene calls are TRBV18 and TRBJ2-5; no definite D call. The V end was cut by 4 bases, the J end by 0 bases, with 6 bases between. Germline lookup yields CDR1 KGHSH and CDR2 LQKENI. This CDR3 region has 13 residues. CDR3 coding DNA: TGTGCCAGCTCACTGGGGTACCAAGAGACCCAGTACTTC. Residues: CASSLGYQETQYF. The variable domain in full, with the rest retrieved from reference TRBV18 and TRBJ2-5, is NAGVMQNPRHLVRRRGQEARLRCSPMKGHSHVYWYRQLPEEGLKFMVYLQKENIIDESGMPKERFSAEFPKEGPSILRIQQVVRGDSAAYFCASSLGYQETQYFGPGTRLLVL.

V is TRBV7-2 and J is TRBJ2-7; D may correspond to TRBD1 or TRBD2 (5 bases each). The CDR3 runs to 14 residues. The V end lost 3 bases, the J end lost 4 bases, and 13 bases lay between the germline ends. The germline V gene has CDR1 SGHTA and CDR2 FQGNSA. CDR3 sequence reads: CASSFAGPGYEQYF. The CDR3 DNA follows: TGTGCCAGCAGCTTTGCAGGGCCGGGGTACGAGCAGTACTTC.

A few counts support this clone. J is TRBJ2-1 and V is TRBV6-1; D ambiguous. Germline assignment: CDR1 MNHNS and CDR2 SASEGT. The CDR3 covers 13 residues. The V gene lost 5 bases and the J gene lost 9 bases, with 14 bases spanning the gap. The CDR3 bases are TGTGCCAGCAGTCACTCTCTCGGTGGTGAGCAGTTCTTC. Amino acids: CASSHSLGGEQFF.

The chain has TRBV5-1 and TRBJ2-3; 14 bases line up with TRBD2. The CDR3 consists of 15 residues. Looked up from germline, CDR1 is SGHRS and CDR2 is YFSETQ. V was pared by 2 bases and J by 6 bases, with 2 bases of the junction left unmatched. CDR3 amino acids: CASSLGTSGSDTQYF. CDR3 nucleotide sequence: TGCGCCAGCAGCTTAGGGACTAGCGGGAGCGATACGCAGTATTTT.

Only a few counts were recorded for this clone. The chain links TRBV7-6 to TRBJ2-7, with 10 bases lining up with TRBD1. CDR3 length: 14 amino acids. V shed 3 bases, J shed 9 bases, and the junction held 8 bases outside the gene matches. Germline V lookup: CDR1 SGHVS, CDR2 FNYEAQ. CDR3 sequence reads: CASSFPGQGQRQYF. CDR3 nucleotides: TGTGCCAGCAGCTTCCCGGGACAGGGGCAAAGGCAGTACTTC.

There are a few counts of this clone. CDR3 DNA sequence: TGTGCCAGCAGCCAATCAGGACTAGCGGGCTACAATGAGCAGTTCTTC. Translating it yields CASSQSGLAGYNEQFF. The V gene is TRBV4-2, the J gene TRBJ2-1; the match to TRBD2 covers 11 bases. Germline assignment: CDR1 LGHNA and CDR2 YNFKEQ. J lost 3 bases, V lost 2 bases, and 3 bases had no gene match. The CDR3 runs 16 residues.

This clone has ten or more counts. The chain recombines TRBV2 with TRBJ1-1; TRBD1 might be the D (6 bases). CDR1 and CDR2 (germline): SNHLY, FYNNEI. Trimming removed 3 bases at V and 1 base at J, with 9 bases between. CDR3 length: 14 amino acids. CDR3 region: CASSERTENTEAFF. The CDR3 DNA reads as TGTGCCAGCAGTGAGAGGACAGAGAACACTGAAGCTTTCTTT.

The rearrangement uses TRBV9 and TRBJ1-2, with D unresolved. This CDR3 spans 11 amino acids. Trimming removed 3 bases at V and 9 bases at J, with 9 bases between. Germline V CDR1 and CDR2: SGDLS, YYNGEE. CDR3 loop: CASSERGSYTF. CDR3 in DNA: TGTGCCAGCAGCGAGAGAGGGAGCTACACCTTC.

The genes are TRBV5-4 and TRBJ2-7, with 8 bases matching TRBD1. This CDR3 spans 14 amino acids. The J segment lost 4 bases and the V segment lost 5 bases, leaving 8 bases of the junction unmatched. Germline V gives CDR1 SGHNT, CDR2 YYREEE (reference sequence). CDR3 coding DNA: TGTGCCAGCAGGGACTCGGGACAGGATTACGAGCAGTACTTC. Residues: CASRDSGQDYEQYF.

The V gene is TRBV7-9, the J gene TRBJ1-2, with 9 bases matching TRBD1. The germline gives CDR1 SEHNR, CDR2 FQNEAQ (reference sequence). V was clipped by 5 bases and J by 12 bases; unmatched bases: 10. The CDR3 sequence is 13 residues long. The CDR3 protein is CASSPHPDRGHTF. The CDR3 nucleotides read TGTGCCAGCAGCCCCCACCCGGACAGGGGCCACACCTTC. Full variable domain (missing parts from reference TRBV7-9 and TRBJ1-2): DTGVSQNPRHKITKRGQNVTFRCDPISEHNRLYWYRQTLGQGPEFLTYFQNEAQLEKSRLLSDRFSAERPKGSFSTLEIQRTEQGDSAMYLCASSPHPDRGHTFGSGTRLTVV.